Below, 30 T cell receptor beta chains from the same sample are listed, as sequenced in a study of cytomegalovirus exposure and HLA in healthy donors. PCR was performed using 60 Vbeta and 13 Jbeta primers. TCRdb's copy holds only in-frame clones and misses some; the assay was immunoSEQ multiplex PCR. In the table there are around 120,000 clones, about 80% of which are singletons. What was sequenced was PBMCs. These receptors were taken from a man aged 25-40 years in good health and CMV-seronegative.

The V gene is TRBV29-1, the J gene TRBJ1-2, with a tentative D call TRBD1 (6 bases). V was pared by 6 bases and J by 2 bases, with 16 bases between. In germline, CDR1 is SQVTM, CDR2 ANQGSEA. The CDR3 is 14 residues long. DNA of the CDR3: TGCAGCGTGGCTGATTGGACAGTCAACTATGGCTACACCTTC. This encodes CSVADWTVNYGYTF.

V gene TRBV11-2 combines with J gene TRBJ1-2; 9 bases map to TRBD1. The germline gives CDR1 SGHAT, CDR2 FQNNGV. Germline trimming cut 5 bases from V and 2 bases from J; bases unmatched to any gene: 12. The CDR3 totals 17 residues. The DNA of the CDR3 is TGTGCCAGCAGCACCCCCACAGGGGGCCGGATGAACTATGGCTACACCTTC. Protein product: CASSTPTGGRMNYGYTF.

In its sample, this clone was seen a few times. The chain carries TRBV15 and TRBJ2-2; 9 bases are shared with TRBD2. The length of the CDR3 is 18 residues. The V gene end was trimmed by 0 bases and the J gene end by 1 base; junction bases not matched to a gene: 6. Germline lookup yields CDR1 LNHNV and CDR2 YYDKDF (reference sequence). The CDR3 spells CATSRDLGAGGNTGELFF. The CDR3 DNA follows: TGTGCCACCAGCAGAGATCTCGGAGCGGGAGGGAACACCGGGGAGCTGTTTTTT.

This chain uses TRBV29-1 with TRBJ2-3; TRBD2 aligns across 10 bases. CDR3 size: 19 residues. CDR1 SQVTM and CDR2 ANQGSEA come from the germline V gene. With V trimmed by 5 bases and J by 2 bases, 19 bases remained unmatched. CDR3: CSVQARGTTSGTPTDTQYF. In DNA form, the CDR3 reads TGCAGCGTTCAAGCAAGAGGGACTACTAGCGGGACCCCCACAGATACGCAGTATTTT.

CDR3 region: CASSIDEFGSAGYTF. As DNA, the CDR3 is TGTGCCAGTAGTATAGATGAGTTCGGCAGCGCAGGCTACACCTTC. V is TRBV19 and J is TRBJ1-2; D unresolved. CDR1 is LNHDA and CDR2 is SQIVND in the germline V gene (reference sequence). V was clipped by 0 bases and J by 8 bases, with 16 bases between them. The CDR3 contains 15 residues.

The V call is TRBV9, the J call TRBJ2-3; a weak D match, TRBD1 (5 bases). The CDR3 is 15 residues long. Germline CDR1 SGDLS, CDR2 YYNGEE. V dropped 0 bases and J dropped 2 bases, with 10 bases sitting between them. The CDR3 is CASSVGPGYTDTQYF. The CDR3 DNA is TGTGCCAGCAGCGTAGGTCCAGGGTACACAGATACGCAGTATTTT.

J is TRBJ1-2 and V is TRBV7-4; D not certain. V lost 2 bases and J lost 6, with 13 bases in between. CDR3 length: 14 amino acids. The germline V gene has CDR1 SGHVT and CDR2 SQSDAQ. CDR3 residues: CASSLFRENHGYTF. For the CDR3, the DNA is TGTGCCAGCAGCTTATTTCGGGAAAATCATGGCTACACCTTC.

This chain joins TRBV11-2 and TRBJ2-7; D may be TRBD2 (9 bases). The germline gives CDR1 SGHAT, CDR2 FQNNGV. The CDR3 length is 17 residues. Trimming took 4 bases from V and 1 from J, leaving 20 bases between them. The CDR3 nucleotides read TGTGCCAGCAGCTCCAGACAGGGGCTAGCGGGATCCTACGAGCAGTACTTC. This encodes CASSSRQGLAGSYEQYF.

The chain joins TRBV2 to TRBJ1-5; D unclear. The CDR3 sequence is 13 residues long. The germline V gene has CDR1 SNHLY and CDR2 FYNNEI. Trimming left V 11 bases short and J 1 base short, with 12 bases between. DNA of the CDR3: TGTGCCGGGCGAAAAGACAGCAATCAGCCCCAGCATTTT. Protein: CAGRKDSNQPQHF.

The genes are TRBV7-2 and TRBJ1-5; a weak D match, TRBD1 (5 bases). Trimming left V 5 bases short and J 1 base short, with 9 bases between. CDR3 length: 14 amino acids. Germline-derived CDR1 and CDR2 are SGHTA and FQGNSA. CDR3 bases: TGTGCCAGCAGCCCCCGACAGAGCAATCAGCCCCAGCATTTT. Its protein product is CASSPRQSNQPQHF.

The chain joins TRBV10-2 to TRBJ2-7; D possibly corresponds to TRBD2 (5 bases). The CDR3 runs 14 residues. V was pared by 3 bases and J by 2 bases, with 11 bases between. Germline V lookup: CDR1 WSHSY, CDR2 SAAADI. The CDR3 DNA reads TGCGCCAGCAGTGATGAGGGTACGACCTACGAGCAGTACTTC. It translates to CASSDEGTTYEQYF.

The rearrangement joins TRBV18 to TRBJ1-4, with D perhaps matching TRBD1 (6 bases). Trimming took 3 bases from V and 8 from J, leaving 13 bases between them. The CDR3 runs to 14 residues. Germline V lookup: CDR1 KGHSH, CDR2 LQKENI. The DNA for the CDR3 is TGTGCCAGCTCACCCGGGGCAGGGGACGAAAAACTGTTTTTT. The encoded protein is CASSPGAGDEKLFF.

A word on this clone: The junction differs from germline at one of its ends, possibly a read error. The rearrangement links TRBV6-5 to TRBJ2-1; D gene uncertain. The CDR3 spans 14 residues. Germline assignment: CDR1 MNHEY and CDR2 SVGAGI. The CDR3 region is CASSNSPRSDEQFF. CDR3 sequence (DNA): TGTGCCAGCAGTAACTCCCCGCGGAGCGATGAGCAGTTCTTC.

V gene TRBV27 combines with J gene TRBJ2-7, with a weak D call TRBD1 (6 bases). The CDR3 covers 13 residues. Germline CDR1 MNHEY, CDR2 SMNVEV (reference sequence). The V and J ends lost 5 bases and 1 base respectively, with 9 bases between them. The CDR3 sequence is CASSPGTSYEQYF. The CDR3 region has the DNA TGTGCCAGCAGTCCCGGGACATCCTACGAGCAGTACTTC.

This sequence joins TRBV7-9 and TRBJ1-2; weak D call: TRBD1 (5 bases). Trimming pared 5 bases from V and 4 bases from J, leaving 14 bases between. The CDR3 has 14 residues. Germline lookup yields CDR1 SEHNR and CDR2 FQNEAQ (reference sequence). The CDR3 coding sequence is TGTGCCAGCAGCGTTAGGGGAGGGCCCTATGGCTACACCTTC. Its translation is CASSVRGGPYGYTF.

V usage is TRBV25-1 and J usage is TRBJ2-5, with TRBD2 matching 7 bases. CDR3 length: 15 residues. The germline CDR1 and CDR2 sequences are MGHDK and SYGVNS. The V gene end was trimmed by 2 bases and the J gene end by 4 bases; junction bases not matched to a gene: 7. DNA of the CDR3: TGTGCCAGCAGTGAAGGAGGTGGACTAGGAGAGACCCAGTACTTC. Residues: CASSEGGGLGETQYF.

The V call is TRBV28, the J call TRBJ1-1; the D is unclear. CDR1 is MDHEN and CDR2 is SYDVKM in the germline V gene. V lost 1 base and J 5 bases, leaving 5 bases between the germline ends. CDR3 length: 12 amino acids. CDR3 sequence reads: CASSLSPTEAFF. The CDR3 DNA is TGTGCCAGCAGTTTATCCCCGACTGAAGCTTTCTTT.

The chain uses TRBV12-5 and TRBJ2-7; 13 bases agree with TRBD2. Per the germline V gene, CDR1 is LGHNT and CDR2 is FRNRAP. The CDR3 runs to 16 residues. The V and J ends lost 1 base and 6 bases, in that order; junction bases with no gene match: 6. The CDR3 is CASGLAILAGGVEQYF. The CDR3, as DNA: TGTGCTAGTGGTTTGGCCATACTAGCGGGAGGGGTCGAGCAGTACTTC.

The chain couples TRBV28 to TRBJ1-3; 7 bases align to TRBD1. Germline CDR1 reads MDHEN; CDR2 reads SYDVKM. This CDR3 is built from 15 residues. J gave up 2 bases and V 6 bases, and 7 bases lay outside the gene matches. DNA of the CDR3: TGTGCCAGCAGCAGCCGGGACAGACCTGGAAACACCATATATTTT. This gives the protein CASSSRDRPGNTIYF.

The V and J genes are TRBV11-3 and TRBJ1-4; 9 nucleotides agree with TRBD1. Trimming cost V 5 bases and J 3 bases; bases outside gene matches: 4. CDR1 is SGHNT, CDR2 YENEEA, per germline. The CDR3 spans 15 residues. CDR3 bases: TGTGCCAGCAGCCCGACAGGGGGTTCTAATGAAAAACTGTTTTTT. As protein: CASSPTGGSNEKLFF.

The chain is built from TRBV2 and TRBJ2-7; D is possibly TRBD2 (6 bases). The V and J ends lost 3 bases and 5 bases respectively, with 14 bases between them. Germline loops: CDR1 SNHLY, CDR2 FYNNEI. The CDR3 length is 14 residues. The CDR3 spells CASSDPSGVNEQYF. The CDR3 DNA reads TGTGCCAGCAGTGACCCTTCGGGAGTGAACGAGCAGTACTTC. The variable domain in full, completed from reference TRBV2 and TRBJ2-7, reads EPEVTQTPSHQVTQMGQEVILRCVPISNHLYFYWYRQILGQKVEFLVSFYNNEISEKSEIFDDQFSVERPDGSNFTLKIRSTKLEDSAMYFCASSDPSGVNEQYFGPGTRLTVT.

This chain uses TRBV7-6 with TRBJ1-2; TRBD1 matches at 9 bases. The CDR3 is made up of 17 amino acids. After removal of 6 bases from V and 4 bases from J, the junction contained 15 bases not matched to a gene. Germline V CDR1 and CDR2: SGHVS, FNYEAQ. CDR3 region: CASRPGTGRQYLYGYTF. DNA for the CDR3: TGTGCCAGCAGGCCGGGGACAGGGAGGCAATATCTCTATGGCTACACCTTC.

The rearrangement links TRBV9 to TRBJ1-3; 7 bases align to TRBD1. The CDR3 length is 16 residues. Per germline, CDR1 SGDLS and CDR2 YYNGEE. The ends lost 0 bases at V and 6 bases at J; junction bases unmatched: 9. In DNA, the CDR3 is TGTGCCAGCAGCGTAGAGGGGGCACAGGGTGCAAACACCATATATTTT. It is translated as CASSVEGAQGANTIYF.

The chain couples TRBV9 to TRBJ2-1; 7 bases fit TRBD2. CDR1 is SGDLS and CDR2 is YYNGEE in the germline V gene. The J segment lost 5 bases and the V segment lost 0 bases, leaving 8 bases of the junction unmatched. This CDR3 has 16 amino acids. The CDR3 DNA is TGTGCCAGCAGCGTAGGGGACTACCTAGTCCACAATGAGCAGTTCTTC. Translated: CASSVGDYLVHNEQFF. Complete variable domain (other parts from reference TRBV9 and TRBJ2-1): DSGVTQTPKHLITATGQRVTLRCSPRSGDLSVYWYQQSLDQGLQFLIQYYNGEERAKGNILERFSAQQFPDLHSELNLSSLELGDSALYFCASSVGDYLVHNEQFFGPGTRLTVL.

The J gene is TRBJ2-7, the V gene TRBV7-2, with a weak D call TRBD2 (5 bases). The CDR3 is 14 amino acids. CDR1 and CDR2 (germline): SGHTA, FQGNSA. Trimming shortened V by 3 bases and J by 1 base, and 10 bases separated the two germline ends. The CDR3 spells CASSFHRGSYEQYF. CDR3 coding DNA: TGTGCCAGCAGCTTTCACCGCGGGTCCTACGAGCAGTACTTC. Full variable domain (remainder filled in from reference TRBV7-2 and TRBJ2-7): GAGVSQSPSNKVTEKGKDVELRCDPISGHTALYWYRQSLGQGLEFLIYFQGNSAPDKSGLPSDRFSAERTGGSVSTLTIQRTQQEDSAVYLCASSFHRGSYEQYFGPGTRLTVT.

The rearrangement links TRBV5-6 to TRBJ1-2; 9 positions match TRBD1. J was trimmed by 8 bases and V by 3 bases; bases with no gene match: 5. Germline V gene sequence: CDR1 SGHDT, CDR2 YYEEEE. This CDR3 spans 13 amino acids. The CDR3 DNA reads TGTGCCAGCAGCTCTAACAGGGGGCGCGGCTACACCTTC. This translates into CASSSNRGRGYTF.

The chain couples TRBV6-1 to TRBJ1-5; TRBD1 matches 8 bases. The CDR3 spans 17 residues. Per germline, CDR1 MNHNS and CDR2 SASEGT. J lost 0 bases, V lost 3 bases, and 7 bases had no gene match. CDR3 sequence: CASSDKTGAYSNQPQHF. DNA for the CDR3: TGTGCCAGCAGTGATAAGACAGGGGCGTATAGCAATCAGCCCCAGCATTTT.

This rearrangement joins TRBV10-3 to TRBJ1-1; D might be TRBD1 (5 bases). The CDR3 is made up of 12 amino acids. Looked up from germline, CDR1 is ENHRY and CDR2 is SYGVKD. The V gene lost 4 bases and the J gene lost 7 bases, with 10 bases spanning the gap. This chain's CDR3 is CAISVDRYEAFF. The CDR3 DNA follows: TGTGCCATCAGTGTCGACAGATATGAAGCTTTCTTT.

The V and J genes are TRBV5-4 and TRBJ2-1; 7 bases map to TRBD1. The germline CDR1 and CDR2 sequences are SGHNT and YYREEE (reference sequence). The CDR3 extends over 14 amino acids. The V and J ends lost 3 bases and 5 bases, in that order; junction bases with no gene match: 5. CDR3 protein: CASSSPGQHNEQFF. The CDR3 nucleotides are TGTGCCAGCAGCTCGCCGGGACAGCACAATGAGCAGTTCTTC. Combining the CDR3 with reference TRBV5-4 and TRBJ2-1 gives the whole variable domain ETGVTQSPTHLIKTRGQQVTLRCSSQSGHNTVSWYQQALGQGPQFIFQYYREEENGRGNFPPRFSGLQFPNYSSELNVNALELDDSALYLCASSSPGQHNEQFFGPGTRLTVL.

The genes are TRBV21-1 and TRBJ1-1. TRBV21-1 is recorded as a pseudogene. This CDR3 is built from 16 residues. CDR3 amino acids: CASSKGGEVGSTEAFF. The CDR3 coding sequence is TGTGCCAGCAGCAAAGGGGGGGAAGTGGGGAGTACTGAAGCTTTCTTT.